One and the same sample provided the 26 T cell receptor beta chains below, sequenced in a study of cytotoxic CD8 clonotypes in ibrutinib-treated CLL. The table came from immunoSEQ multiplex PCR; TCRdb's copy has only in-frame clones and leaves some out. The repertoire holds 45,000 to 65,000 clones, with over 80% as singletons. This specimen was PBMCs, taken after 24 months of ibrutinib treatment. The receptor source for this set is a human donor with chronic lymphocytic leukemia.

The V call is TRBV6-1, the J call TRBJ2-3; D is unresolved. Between the trimmed V and J ends, which lost 6 bases and 3 bases, there was a span of 10 bases. Germline V gene data show CDR1 as MNHNS and CDR2 as SASEGT. This CDR3 region has 13 residues. CDR3 coding DNA: TGTGCCAGCAGCCGCGCCCGGACAGATACGCAGTATTTT. As protein: CASSRARTDTQYF.

The chain uses TRBV28 and TRBJ1-2; D not certain. Trimming took off 6 bases at V and 6 bases at J, with 17 bases between the two ends. The CDR3 is made up of 14 amino acids. Per the germline V gene, CDR1 is MDHEN and CDR2 is SYDVKM. DNA of the CDR3: TGTGCCAGCAGCCTCCGGAGCGTGAGGGATGGCTACACCTTC. It translates to CASSLRSVRDGYTF.

This clone was found once. The CDR3 here is CSVSGLAGDEQYF. Here the CDR3 DNA reads TGCAGCGTATCGGGACTAGCGGGAGACGAGCAGTACTTC. The V and J genes are TRBV29-1 and TRBJ2-7; 14 bases agree with TRBD2. The CDR3 has 13 residues. Trimming took 6 bases from V and 5 from J; bases not matched to a gene: 3. Germline CDR1 is SQVTM and CDR2 is ANQGSEA.

The J gene is TRBJ1-3, the V gene TRBV7-7, with D perhaps matching TRBD1 (5 bases). Germline CDR1 is SSHAT and CDR2 is FNYEAQ (reference sequence). Trimming removed 5 bases at V and 4 bases at J, with 15 bases between. This CDR3 has 15 residues. In DNA, the CDR3 is TGTGCCAGCAGCCTAGACAGAGGGATCGGAAACACCATATATTTT. Amino acid sequence: CASSLDRGIGNTIYF.

V gene TRBV10-3 combines with J gene TRBJ1-4; D ambiguous. Germline V CDR1 and CDR2: ENHRY, SYGVKD. The CDR3 is 15 residues long. Trimming stripped 0 bases from V and 5 bases from J, with 10 bases between. The CDR3 nucleotides are TGTGCCATCAGTGAGTCTGGCGGCGCGAATGAAAAACTGTTTTTT. This sequence encodes CAISESGGANEKLFF.

The chain links TRBV30 to TRBJ2-7; TRBD1 matches at 8 bases. Germline lookup yields CDR1 GTSNPN and CDR2 SVGIG (reference sequence). The CDR3 contains 14 residues. J was trimmed by 1 base and V by 3 bases; bases with no gene match: 5. The CDR3 loop is CAWRPRDRSYEQYF. The CDR3 DNA reads TGTGCCTGGAGGCCCCGGGACAGGTCCTACGAGCAGTACTTC.

V usage is TRBV7-2 and J usage is TRBJ2-7, with TRBD2 matching over 13 bases. After removal of 8 bases from V and 6 bases from J, the junction contained 7 bases not matched to a gene. The germline V gene encodes CDR1 SGHTA and CDR2 FQGNSA. CDR3 length: 14 amino acids. CDR3 protein: CASGLAGAIGEQYF. The DNA for the CDR3 is TGTGCCAGCGGACTAGCGGGAGCGATCGGCGAGCAGTACTTC.

The chain uses TRBV18 and TRBJ2-5; the D gene is possibly TRBD2 (7 bases). V was shortened by 0 bases and J by 4 bases, with 12 bases between the two germline ends. The CDR3 sequence is 15 residues long. Germline V CDR1 and CDR2: KGHSH, LQKENI. The CDR3 DNA sequence: TGTGCCAGCTCACCACCGTCTAGGGGGGGAGAGACCCAGTACTTC. Translated: CASSPPSRGGETQYF. Using reference TRBV18 and TRBJ2-5 for the parts outside the CDR3, the full variable domain is NAGVMQNPRHLVRRRGQEARLRCSPMKGHSHVYWYRQLPEEGLKFMVYLQKENIIDESGMPKERFSAEFPKEGPSILRIQQVVRGDSAAYFCASSPPSRGGETQYFGPGTRLLVL.

This chain joins TRBV6-6 and TRBJ1-5, with D possibly being TRBD1 (5 bases). The CDR3 consists of 15 residues. V lost 2 bases and J lost 7, with 15 bases in between. CDR1 is MNHNY, CDR2 SVGAGI, per germline (reference sequence). Here the CDR3 DNA reads TGTGCCAGCAGTTACCATCGGGGGAACGACCAGCCCCAGCATTTT. It is translated as CASSYHRGNDQPQHF.

J is TRBJ2-7 and V is TRBV5-4; 14 bases match TRBD2. This CDR3 is built from 15 residues. CDR1 and CDR2 from the germline V gene are SGHNT and YYREEE (reference sequence). V shed 3 bases and J 5 bases; nucleotides not matched to a gene: 4. CDR3 residues: CASSWGTSGSNEQYF. In nucleotides, the CDR3 is TGTGCCAGCAGCTGGGGGACTAGCGGGAGCAACGAGCAGTACTTC.

The chain employs TRBV7-8 and TRBJ1-5; D is ambiguous. V lost 1 base, J lost 7 bases, and 11 bases lay in between. In germline, CDR1 is SGHVS, CDR2 FQNEAQ. This CDR3 contains 14 residues. In DNA, the CDR3 is TGTGCCAGCAGCTTAGGTAGGAACGGGCAGCCCCAGCATTTT. Translation: CASSLGRNGQPQHF.

The genes are TRBV19 and TRBJ2-3; unclear D gene. Germline CDR1 is LNHDA and CDR2 is SQIVND (reference sequence). The CDR3 contains 17 residues. V lost 5 bases, J lost 2 bases, and 20 bases lay in between. CDR3 in amino acids: CASSWTVGSPITDTQYF. CDR3 in DNA: TGTGCCAGTAGTTGGACCGTAGGTTCCCCAATCACAGATACGCAGTATTTT.

The chain couples TRBV19 to TRBJ2-3; unclear D gene. Germline values: CDR1 LNHDA, CDR2 SQIVND (reference sequence). The CDR3 totals 11 residues. The V end was cut by 2 bases, the J end by 6 bases, with 3 bases between. CDR3 nucleotide sequence: TGTGCCAGTAGTATACACGATACGCAGTATTTT. It translates to CASSIHDTQYF.

The chain joins TRBV5-1 to TRBJ2-2; 7 bases fit TRBD1. The trim removed 1 base at V and 0 bases at J, leaving 6 bases unmatched. CDR1 SGHRS and CDR2 YFSETQ come from the germline V gene. This CDR3 has 17 amino acids. The CDR3 protein is CASSLLDRESNTGELFF. The CDR3 DNA follows: TGCGCCAGCAGCTTGCTTGACAGGGAGTCGAACACCGGGGAGCTGTTTTTT.

This clone was counted only a few times. This chain connects TRBV7-2 to TRBJ2-1; D is unclear. Trimming took 3 bases from V and 13 from J, leaving 10 bases between them. CDR1 is SGHTA, CDR2 FQGNSA, per germline. The CDR3 is 11 residues long. For the CDR3, the DNA is TGTGCCAGCAGCTTCGAACGCAGCCAGTTCTTC. This gives the protein CASSFERSQFF.

The V call is TRBV6-1, the J call TRBJ2-5; D could derive from TRBD1 or TRBD2 (6 bases each). Germline V lookup: CDR1 MNHNS, CDR2 SASEGT. V was clipped by 3 bases and J by 5 bases, with 16 bases between them. The CDR3 contains 15 residues. CDR3 sequence: CASSEIFGGRETQYF. The CDR3 nucleotides are TGTGCCAGCAGTGAGATCTTTGGGGGGCGGGAGACCCAGTACTTC.

The V gene is TRBV7-6, the J gene TRBJ2-3; D is ambiguous. V was cut by 0 bases and J by 1 base, with 11 bases left in between. Germline CDR1 and CDR2: SGHVS and FNYEAQ. The CDR3 is made up of 16 amino acids. For the CDR3, the DNA is TGTGCCAGCAGCTTAGCGTGGCGGCGCGGCACAGATACGCAGTATTTT. This sequence encodes CASSLAWRRGTDTQYF.

This clone was observed a few times. Here the CDR3 DNA reads TGTGCCAGCACCCCAGGTGGGGACAATGAGCAGTTCTTC. Protein: CASTPGGDNEQFF. This chain links TRBV6-1 with TRBJ2-1; the D is unclear. Germline V gene sequence: CDR1 MNHNS, CDR2 SASEGT. V lost 7 bases and J lost 5, with 12 bases in between. CDR3 length equals 13 residues.

The chain couples TRBV5-6 to TRBJ2-3; 7 bases agree with TRBD1. The germline gives CDR1 SGHDT, CDR2 YYEEEE. The CDR3 runs to 16 residues. Trimming took 0 bases from V and 2 from J; bases not matched to a gene: 6. CDR3 amino acids: CASSLGGQVITDTQYF. CDR3 nucleotide sequence: TGTGCCAGCAGCTTGGGAGGACAGGTTATCACAGATACGCAGTATTTT.

This chain connects TRBV25-1 to TRBJ2-1; 9 bases map to TRBD2. The CDR3 covers 16 residues. Germline V lookup: CDR1 MGHDK, CDR2 SYGVNS. V shed 3 bases and J 5 bases; nucleotides not matched to a gene: 8. The CDR3 DNA is TGTGCCAGCAGTGATTCCGTAGCGGGAGTAAACAATGAGCAGTTCTTC. Translation gives CASSDSVAGVNNEQFF.

This chain uses TRBV7-3 with TRBJ2-1, with 8 bases that match TRBD2. This CDR3 is 13 amino acids long. The germline V gene has CDR1 SGHTA and CDR2 FQGTGA. V lost 5 bases, J lost 5 bases, and 2 bases stayed unmatched. The DNA for the CDR3 is TGTGCCAGCAGCGCGACTAGCGACAATGAGCAGTTCTTC. Translated, it gives CASSATSDNEQFF.

V gene TRBV14 combines with J gene TRBJ1-2; the D is unclear. Germline V gives CDR1 SGHDN, CDR2 FVKESK. Trimming took 4 bases from V and 1 from J, leaving 7 bases between them. The CDR3 extends over 13 amino acids. The CDR3 nucleotides read TGTGCCAGCAGCCCGACGGGTAACTATGGCTACACCTTC. Residues: CASSPTGNYGYTF.

The V call is TRBV19, the J call TRBJ1-1; 8 nucleotides match TRBD1. With V trimmed by 4 bases and J by 13 bases, 5 bases remained unmatched. The CDR3 loop spans 11 amino acids. Germline CDR1 and CDR2: LNHDA and SQIVND (reference sequence). CDR3 in amino acids: CASSTGQGGFF. CDR3 nucleotide sequence: TGTGCCAGTAGTACCGGACAGGGAGGTTTCTTT.

This clone was recorded a few times. The gene calls are TRBV27 and TRBJ2-1; 13 bases fit TRBD2. The CDR3 sequence is 15 residues long. The V and J ends lost 2 bases and 7 bases, in that order; junction bases with no gene match: 2. CDR1 and CDR2 from the germline V gene are MNHEY and SMNVEV (reference sequence). CDR3 DNA sequence: TGTGCCAGCAGTTTAAGGACTAGCGGGGGAAATGAGCAGTTCTTC. Encoded protein: CASSLRTSGGNEQFF.

This chain connects TRBV19 to TRBJ2-1; 10 nucleotides agree with TRBD2. Germline CDR1 reads LNHDA; CDR2 reads SQIVND (reference sequence). Trimming took 5 bases from V and 9 from J; bases not matched to a gene: 10. CDR3 length: 15 residues. CDR3 sequence: CASSLTSGVNSEQFF. The CDR3 DNA sequence: TGTGCCAGTAGTCTAACTAGCGGGGTGAATAGTGAGCAGTTCTTC.

V usage is TRBV27 and J usage is TRBJ1-1; 7 nucleotides agree with TRBD1. Looked up from germline, CDR1 is MNHEY and CDR2 is SMNVEV (reference sequence). The CDR3 is 15 residues long. V shed 8 bases and J 5 bases; nucleotides not matched to a gene: 14. The CDR3 region has the DNA TGTGCCAGCTCAGATATTAGGGGGCGCATAACTGAAGCTTTCTTT. Amino acid sequence: CASSDIRGRITEAFF.